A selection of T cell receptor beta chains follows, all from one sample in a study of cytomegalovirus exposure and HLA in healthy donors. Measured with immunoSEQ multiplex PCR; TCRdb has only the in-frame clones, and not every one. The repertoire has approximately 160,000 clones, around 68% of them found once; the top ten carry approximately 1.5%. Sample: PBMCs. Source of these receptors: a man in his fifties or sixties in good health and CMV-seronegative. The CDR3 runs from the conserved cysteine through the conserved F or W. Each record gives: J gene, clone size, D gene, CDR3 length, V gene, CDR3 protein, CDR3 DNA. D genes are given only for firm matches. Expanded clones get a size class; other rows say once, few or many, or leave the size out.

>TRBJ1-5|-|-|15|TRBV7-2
CASSLVADSNQPQHF
TGTGCCAGCAGCTTAGTGGCCGATAGCAATCAGCCCCAGCATTTT
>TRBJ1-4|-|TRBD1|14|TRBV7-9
CASSLGQGAEKLFF
TGTGCCAGCAGCTTAGGACAGGGGGCGGAAAAACTGTTTTTT
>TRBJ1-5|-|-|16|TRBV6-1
CASSEPGLLLNQPQHF
TGTGCCAGCAGTGAACCGGGACTGCTTCTCAATCAGCCCCAGCATTTT
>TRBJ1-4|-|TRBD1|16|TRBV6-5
CASSYVYQGAFEKLFF
TGTGCCAGCAGTTACGTCTATCAGGGGGCGTTTGAAAAACTGTTTTTT
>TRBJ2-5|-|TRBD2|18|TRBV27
CASSLLGTGLAGRETQYF
TGTGCCAGCAGTTTACTCGGAACTGGGCTAGCGGGGAGGGAGACCCAGTACTTC
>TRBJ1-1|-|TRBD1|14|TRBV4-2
CASSREAGGTEAFF
TGTGCCAGCAGCCGAGAGGCAGGGGGCACTGAAGCTTTCTTT
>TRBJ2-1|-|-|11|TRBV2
CASSRIFEQFF
TGTGCCAGCAGCCGTATATTCGAGCAGTTCTTC
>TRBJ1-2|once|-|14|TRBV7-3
CASSLQEANYGYTF
TGTGCCAGCAGCTTACAGGAAGCTAACTATGGCTACACCTTC
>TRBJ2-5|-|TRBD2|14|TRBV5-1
CASSLLAGGREQYF
TGCGCCAGCAGCTTACTAGCGGGGGGGCGTGAGCAGTACTTC
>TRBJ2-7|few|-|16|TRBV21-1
CASSPRGRFTSYEQYF
TGTGCCAGCAGCCCAAGGGGCAGGTTTACCTCCTACGAGCAGTACTTC
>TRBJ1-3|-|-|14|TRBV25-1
CASSDRTSGNTIYF
TGTGCCAGCAGTGACAGAACCTCTGGAAACACCATATATTTT
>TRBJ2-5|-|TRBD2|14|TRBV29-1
CSVVTSGGQETQYF
TGCAGCGTTGTGACTAGCGGGGGGCAAGAGACCCAGTACTTC
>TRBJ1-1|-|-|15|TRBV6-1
CASSVTPKSGTEAFF
TGTGCCAGCAGTGTAACCCCAAAGAGTGGCACTGAAGCTTTCTTT
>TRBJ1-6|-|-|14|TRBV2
CASSESGGNSPLHF
TGTGCCAGCAGTGAAAGCGGAGGGAATTCACCCCTCCACTTT
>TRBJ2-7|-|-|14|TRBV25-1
CASSAQGSRNEQYF
TGTGCCAGCAGTGCACAGGGCAGTCGGAACGAGCAGTACTTC
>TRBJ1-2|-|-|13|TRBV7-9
CASPKGELGGYTF
TGTGCCAGCCCTAAAGGGGAACTGGGTGGCTACACCTTC
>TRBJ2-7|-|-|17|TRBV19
CASSNPGASTRGYEQYF
TGTGCCAGTAGTAACCCCGGGGCTAGCACGAGGGGGTACGAGCAGTACTTC
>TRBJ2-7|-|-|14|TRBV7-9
CASSPPGALYEQYF
TGTGCCAGCAGCCCCCCAGGGGCCCTCTACGAGCAGTACTTC
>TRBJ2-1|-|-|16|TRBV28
CASWVTGTPYRDEQFF
TGTGCCAGCTGGGTCACCGGGACTCCTTATAGGGATGAGCAGTTCTTC
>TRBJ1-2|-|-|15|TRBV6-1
CASSESEGRHYGYTF
TGTGCCAGCAGTGAAAGTGAGGGTCGGCACTATGGCTACACCTTC
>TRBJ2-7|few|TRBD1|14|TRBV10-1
CASRGQGSSYEQYF
TGCGCCAGCAGAGGACAGGGAAGCTCCTACGAGCAGTACTTC
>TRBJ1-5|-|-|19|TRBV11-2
CASFLPRPDIVYSNQPQHF
TGTGCCAGCTTCCTCCCGCGGCCGGACATAGTTTATAGCAATCAGCCCCAGCATTTT
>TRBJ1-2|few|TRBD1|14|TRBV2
CASSKDRGGYGYTF
TGTGCCAGCAGTAAGGACAGGGGAGGCTATGGCTACACCTTC
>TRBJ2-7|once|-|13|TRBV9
CASSAGISYEQYF
TGTGCCAGCAGCGCGGGGATTTCCTACGAGCAGTACTTC
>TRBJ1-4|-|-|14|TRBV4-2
CASSQATRDEKLFF
TGTGCCAGCAGCCAAGCCACCCGGGATGAAAAACTGTTTTTT
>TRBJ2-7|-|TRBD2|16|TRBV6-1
CASSEREGLSAYEQYF
TGTGCCAGCAGTGAACGGGAGGGACTTAGCGCCTACGAGCAGTACTTC
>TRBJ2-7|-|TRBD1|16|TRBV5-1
CASSFTGTGSFYEQYF
TGCGCCAGCAGCTTCACCGGGACAGGGAGTTTTTACGAGCAGTACTTC
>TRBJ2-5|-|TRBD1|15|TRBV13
CASSPRGQGGETQYF
TGTGCCAGCAGCCCCCGGGGACAGGGAGGGGAGACCCAGTACTTC
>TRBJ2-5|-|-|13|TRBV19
CASSTGIQETQYF
TGTGCCAGTAGTACCGGGATTCAAGAGACCCAGTACTTC
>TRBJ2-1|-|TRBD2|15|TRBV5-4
CASSLAGGPWNEQFF
TGTGCCAGCAGCCTAGCGGGGGGGCCTTGGAATGAGCAGTTCTTC
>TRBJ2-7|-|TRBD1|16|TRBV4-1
CASSQDKDRGAYEQYF
TGCGCCAGCAGCCAAGATAAGGACAGGGGGGCATACGAGCAGTACTTC
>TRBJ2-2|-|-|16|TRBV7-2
CASSLGVAANTGELFF
TGTGCCAGCAGCTTAGGGGTGGCGGCTAACACCGGGGAGCTGTTTTTT
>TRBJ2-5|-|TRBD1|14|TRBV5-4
CASSLPQGAETQYF
TGTGCCAGCAGCTTACCACAGGGGGCCGAGACCCAGTACTTC
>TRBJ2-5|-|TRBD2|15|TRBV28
CASSLERGGGETQYF
TGTGCCAGCAGTTTAGAGCGGGGGGGCGGTGAGACCCAGTACTTC
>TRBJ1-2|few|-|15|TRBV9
CASSGWQARNYGYTF
TGTGCCAGCAGCGGCTGGCAGGCCCGAAACTATGGCTACACCTTC
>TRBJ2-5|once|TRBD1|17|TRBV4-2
CASGDRDRGNRAETQYF
TGTGCCAGCGGCGACCGGGACAGGGGGAATAGAGCAGAGACCCAGTACTTC
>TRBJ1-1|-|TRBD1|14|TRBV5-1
CASSEGAGNTEAFF
TGCGCCAGCAGCGAGGGGGCGGGGAACACTGAAGCTTTCTTT
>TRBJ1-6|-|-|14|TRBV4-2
CASSQAGLSSPLHF
TGTGCCAGCAGCCAAGCAGGTTTGAGTTCACCCCTCCACTTT
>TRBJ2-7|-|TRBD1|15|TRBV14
CASSRKQGAFNEQYF
TGTGCCAGCAGCCGGAAACAGGGGGCGTTCAACGAGCAGTACTTC
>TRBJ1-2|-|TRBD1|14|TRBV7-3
CASSSGQGDYGYTF
TGTGCCAGCAGCTCCGGACAGGGCGACTATGGCTACACCTTC
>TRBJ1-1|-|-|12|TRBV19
CASSIPDTEAFF
TGTGCCAGTAGTATTCCAGACACTGAAGCTTTCTTT
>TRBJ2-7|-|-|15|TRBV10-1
CASSESRDTNYEQYF
TGCGCCAGCAGTGAGTCAAGGGACACTAACTACGAGCAGTACTTC
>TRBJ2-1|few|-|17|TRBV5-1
CASSRGLRGSSYNEQFF
TGCGCCAGCAGCCGCGGATTACGGGGAAGCTCCTACAATGAGCAGTTCTTC
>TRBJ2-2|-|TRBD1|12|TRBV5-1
CASSWGQGELFF
TGCGCCAGCAGCTGGGGACAGGGGGAGCTGTTTTTT
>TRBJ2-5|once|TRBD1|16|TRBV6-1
CASSGGGTGGAETQYF
TGTGCCAGCAGTGGAGGAGGTACAGGGGGCGCAGAGACCCAGTACTTC
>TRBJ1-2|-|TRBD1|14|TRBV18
CASSTTGGPYGYTF
TGTGCCAGCTCAACGACAGGGGGACCCTATGGCTACACCTTC
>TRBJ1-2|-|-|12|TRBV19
CASSPRDYGYTF
TGTGCCAGTAGTCCTCGGGACTATGGCTACACCTTC
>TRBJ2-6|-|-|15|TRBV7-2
CASSLTASGANVLTF
TGTGCCAGCAGTCTTACAGCCTCTGGGGCCAACGTCCTGACTTTC
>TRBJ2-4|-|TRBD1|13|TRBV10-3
CAISRGQGNIQYF
TGTGCCATCAGTAGGGGACAGGGGAACATTCAGTACTTC
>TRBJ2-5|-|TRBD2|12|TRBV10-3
CATGTSGETQYF
TGTGCCACCGGGACTAGTGGAGAGACCCAGTACTTC
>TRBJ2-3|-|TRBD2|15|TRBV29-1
CSVDPSGGFTDTQYF
TGCAGCGTTGACCCTAGCGGGGGGTTCACAGATACGCAGTATTTT
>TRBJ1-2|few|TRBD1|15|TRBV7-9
CASRQTGTDAYGYTF
TGTGCCAGCAGACAAACCGGGACAGATGCCTATGGCTACACCTTC
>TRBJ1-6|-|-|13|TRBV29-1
CSVAREANSPLHF
TGCAGCGTTGCTAGGGAGGCCAATTCACCCCTCCACTTT
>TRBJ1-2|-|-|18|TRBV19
CASSIVYRTTPFNYGYTF
TGTGCCAGTAGTATAGTCTACCGGACAACACCTTTTAACTATGGCTACACCTTC
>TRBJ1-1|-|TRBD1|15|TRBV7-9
CASSVPGQMNTEAFF
TGTGCCAGCAGCGTACCGGGACAGATGAACACTGAAGCTTTCTTT
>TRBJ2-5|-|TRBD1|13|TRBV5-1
CASSQGQDYGQYF
TGCGCCAGCAGCCAGGGACAGGATTATGGGCAGTACTTC
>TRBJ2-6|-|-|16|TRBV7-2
CASRGDTTSGANVLTF
TGTGCCAGCAGGGGGGACACCACCTCTGGGGCCAACGTCCTGACTTTC